These 6 T cell receptor beta chains were sequenced from one sample in a study of blood T cell repertoires in COVID-19. Data came from immunoSEQ multiplex PCR; TCRdb stores just in-frame clones and leaves some out. The table lists tens of thousands of clones, around nine tenths of them singletons. Sequencing was carried out using peripheral blood. These receptors originate from a man in his 60s with active or convalescent COVID-19.

The chain couples TRBV5-1 to TRBJ1-2; tentatively, D is TRBD1 (5 bases). The V end lost 2 bases, the J end lost 8 bases, and 13 bases lay between the germline ends. Germline loops: CDR1 SGHRS, CDR2 YFSETQ. The CDR3 has 13 amino acids. The CDR3 bases are TGCGCCAGCAGCTTTTCACAGGCTGCCGGCTACACCTTC. This encodes CASSFSQAAGYTF.

This chain links TRBV7-3 with TRBJ2-3; 16 bases line up with TRBD2. The CDR3 is 16 residues long. Trimming cost V 5 bases and J 6 bases; bases outside gene matches: 5. CDR1 and CDR2 from the germline V gene are SGHTA and FQGTGA. CDR3: CASSQGLAGGLDTQYF. CDR3 nucleotide sequence: TGTGCCAGCAGCCAGGGACTAGCGGGGGGGCTGGATACGCAGTATTTT.

This clone was recorded a few times. The rearrangement joins TRBV27 to TRBJ2-7, with D possibly being TRBD1 (5 bases). Trimming cost V 8 bases and J 0 bases, with 23 bases left between them. The CDR3 has 17 amino acids. Germline values: CDR1 MNHEY, CDR2 SMNVEV (reference sequence). The CDR3 DNA reads TGTGCCAGCGAGAACGGCCAGCGCACAGGCTACTCCTACGAGCAGTACTTC. Translated, it gives CASENGQRTGYSYEQYF.

The chain carries TRBV12-5 and TRBJ2-1, with a tentative D call TRBD1 (6 bases). Germline V gene data show CDR1 as LGHNT and CDR2 as FRNRAP. The CDR3 sequence is 15 residues long. The V end lost 0 bases, the J end lost 3 bases, and 9 bases lay between the germline ends. The CDR3 bases are TGTGCTAGTGGTTTGGTAGACAGGAGCTACAATGAGCAGTTCTTC. It specifies CASGLVDRSYNEQFF.

The chain has TRBV9 and TRBJ1-3; TRBD1 is a possible D gene (6 bases). This CDR3 comprises 16 residues. The germline gives CDR1 SGDLS, CDR2 YYNGEE. V lost 0 bases and J 1 base, leaving 11 bases between the germline ends. The CDR3 DNA reads TGTGCCAGCAGCGTAGTACCCACAGGGTCTGGAAACACCATATATTTT. Protein sequence: CASSVVPTGSGNTIYF.

The chain uses TRBV6-4 and TRBJ2-3, with 9 positions matching TRBD2. The CDR3 contains 13 residues. Losses at the gene ends were 8 bases for V and 4 bases for J; bases not matched to a gene: 4. Germline-derived CDR1 and CDR2 are MRHNA and SNTAGT. The CDR3 sequence is CASGTSRADTQYF. For the CDR3, the DNA is TGTGCCAGCGGGACTAGCCGGGCAGATACGCAGTATTTT.